Listed below are T cell receptor beta chains from one sample, sequenced in a study of T cells in localized non-small cell lung cancer. Produced via immunoSEQ multiplex PCR; TCRdb's table is partial and in-frame only. The profile shows 1,500 to 2,000 clones, about a quarter of them singletons. Sample: lung tumor tissue, taken before any cancer treatment. The receptor set was obtained from a female donor aged 60 or older with stage II squamous cell lung carcinoma. Each CDR3 is given with its conserved first and last residue. The order of the fields is clone size, V gene, J gene, D gene, CDR3 protein, CDR3 DNA. D genes are given only for firm matches. Clone size, where shown, is once, few, many, or a class for clones that have expanded.

clone size: large
V gene: TRBV11-3
J gene: TRBJ2-5
D gene: TRBD2
CDR3 protein: CASSRTSGSGQETQYF
CDR3 DNA: TGTGCCAGCAGCCGGACTAGCGGGAGTGGGCAAGAGACCCAGTACTTC

clone size: NA
V gene: TRBV19
J gene: TRBJ2-1
D gene: TRBD1
CDR3 protein: CASSPRTGARNEQFF
CDR3 DNA: TGTGCCAGTAGTCCCCGGACAGGCGCTAGGAATGAGCAGTTCTTC

clone size: NA
V gene: TRBV11-3
J gene: TRBJ1-1
D gene: NA
CDR3 protein: CASSLDVRNTEAFF
CDR3 DNA: TGTGCCAGCAGCTTAGATGTCAGGAACACTGAAGCTTTCTTT

clone size: few
V gene: TRBV15
J gene: TRBJ1-1
D gene: TRBD1
CDR3 protein: CATKGRGQRAGTEAFF
CDR3 DNA: TGTGCCACCAAGGGGAGGGGGCAGAGGGCGGGAACTGAAGCTTTCTTT

clone size: few
V gene: TRBV25-1
J gene: TRBJ2-1
D gene: TRBD2
CDR3 protein: CASSEGKQKISGGIFF
CDR3 DNA: TGTGCCAGCAGTGAAGGGAAGCAAAAGATTAGCGGGGGGATTTTCTTC

clone size: few
V gene: TRBV11-3
J gene: TRBJ1-5
D gene: NA
CDR3 protein: CASSFAPRGNQPQHF
CDR3 DNA: TGTGCCAGCAGCTTTGCACCCCGGGGCAATCAGCCCCAGCATTTT

clone size: NA
V gene: TRBV15
J gene: TRBJ2-3
D gene: TRBD2
CDR3 protein: CATSRDSPSGRKGDTQYF
CDR3 DNA: TGTGCCACCAGCAGAGATTCGCCTAGCGGGAGAAAAGGAGATACGCAGTATTTT

clone size: NA
V gene: TRBV11-3
J gene: TRBJ1-4
D gene: NA
CDR3 protein: CASSLGGRVGEKLFF
CDR3 DNA: TGTGCCAGCAGCTTAGGCGGCAGGGTTGGTGAAAAACTGTTTTTT

clone size: few
V gene: TRBV28
J gene: TRBJ2-1
D gene: TRBD1
CDR3 protein: CASRGPRDRGGNEQFF
CDR3 DNA: TGTGCCAGCAGAGGACCCCGGGACAGGGGGGGGAATGAGCAGTTCTTC

clone size: NA
V gene: TRBV28
J gene: TRBJ1-4
D gene: NA
CDR3 protein: CASSSPGSEKLFF
CDR3 DNA: TGTGCCAGCAGTTCCCCCGGGAGTGAAAAACTGTTTTTT

clone size: few
V gene: TRBV6-8
J gene: TRBJ1-1
D gene: NA
CDR3 protein: CASSYIGTSIGAFF
CDR3 DNA: TGTGCCAGCAGTTACATAGGGACCTCAATTGGGGCTTTCTTT

clone size: NA
V gene: TRBV11-3
J gene: TRBJ2-5
D gene: NA
CDR3 protein: CASSPPARPETQYF
CDR3 DNA: TGTGCCAGCAGCCCCCCCGCTAGGCCCGAGACCCAGTACTTC

clone size: few
V gene: TRBV11-3
J gene: TRBJ2-1
D gene: NA
CDR3 protein: CASSLTSREIDEQFF
CDR3 DNA: TGTGCCAGCAGCTTAACTTCCCGGGAGATTGATGAGCAGTTCTTC

clone size: NA
V gene: TRBV19
J gene: TRBJ2-2
D gene: NA
CDR3 protein: CASSMTQGSGELFF
CDR3 DNA: TGTGCCAGTAGTATGACCCAGGGGTCCGGGGAGCTGTTTTTT

clone size: medium-sized
V gene: TRBV11-3
J gene: TRBJ2-2
D gene: NA
CDR3 protein: CASSTRQTSGTGELFF
CDR3 DNA: TGTGCCAGCAGCACCCGACAGACCTCGGGCACCGGGGAGCTGTTTTTT

clone size: few
V gene: TRBV28
J gene: TRBJ1-6
D gene: TRBD1
CDR3 protein: CASSTFGGTGSRPLHF
CDR3 DNA: TGTGCCAGCAGTACTTTCGGGGGGACAGGGAGTCGGCCCCTCCACTTT

clone size: few
V gene: TRBV9
J gene: TRBJ1-2
D gene: TRBD1
CDR3 protein: CASSGLGQGATGYTF
CDR3 DNA: TGTGCCAGCAGCGGGCTCGGACAGGGGGCAACTGGCTACACCTTC

clone size: medium-sized
V gene: TRBV11-3
J gene: TRBJ2-7
D gene: TRBD1
CDR3 protein: CASTTGQGNSYEQYF
CDR3 DNA: TGTGCCAGCACAACCGGACAGGGGAATTCCTACGAGCAGTACTTC

clone size: few
V gene: TRBV6-8
J gene: TRBJ2-1
D gene: NA
CDR3 protein: CASQQSSSYNEQFF
CDR3 DNA: TGTGCCAGCCAACAGTCGAGCTCCTACAATGAGCAGTTCTTC

clone size: medium-sized
V gene: TRBV9
J gene: TRBJ1-2
D gene: TRBD1
CDR3 protein: CASSPGTEVNYGYTF
CDR3 DNA: TGTGCCAGCAGCCCCGGGACAGAAGTTAACTATGGCTACACCTTC

clone size: few
V gene: TRBV12-5
J gene: TRBJ2-2
D gene: NA
CDR3 protein: CASKRIRDNTGELFF
CDR3 DNA: TGTGCCAGCAAGAGGATTCGCGATAACACCGGGGAGCTGTTTTTT

clone size: NA
V gene: TRBV11-3
J gene: TRBJ2-1
D gene: NA
CDR3 protein: CASSLVAAFNEQFF
CDR3 DNA: TGTGCCAGCAGCTTAGTGGCGGCCTTCAATGAGCAGTTCTTC

clone size: NA
V gene: TRBV5-1
J gene: TRBJ2-2
D gene: TRBD1
CDR3 protein: CASSLDRGNTGELFF
CDR3 DNA: TGCGCCAGCAGCTTAGACAGGGGTAACACCGGGGAGCTGTTTTTT

clone size: few
V gene: TRBV4-1
J gene: TRBJ1-1
D gene: NA
CDR3 protein: CASSRGRTEAFF
CDR3 DNA: TGCGCCAGCAGCCGCGGAAGGACTGAAGCTTTCTTT

clone size: medium-sized
V gene: TRBV9
J gene: TRBJ1-5
D gene: NA
CDR3 protein: CASSPHGDGVTQPQHF
CDR3 DNA: TGTGCCAGCAGCCCCCACGGCGATGGGGTTACGCAGCCCCAGCATTTT

clone size: NA
V gene: TRBV14
J gene: TRBJ2-1
D gene: TRBD1
CDR3 protein: CASSQDRAGGFYYNEQFF
CDR3 DNA: TGTGCCAGCAGCCAAGATCGGGCAGGGGGCTTTTATTACAATGAGCAGTTCTTC

clone size: NA
V gene: TRBV18
J gene: TRBJ2-3
D gene: NA
CDR3 protein: CASSPPVLSTDTQYF
CDR3 DNA: TGTGCCAGCTCACCACCGGTCTTGAGCACAGATACGCAGTATTTT

clone size: few
V gene: TRBV11-3
J gene: TRBJ2-3
D gene: TRBD2
CDR3 protein: CASSLVVAGGLDTQYF
CDR3 DNA: TGTGCCAGCAGCTTAGTGGTAGCGGGAGGGTTAGATACGCAGTATTTT

clone size: NA
V gene: TRBV5-1
J gene: TRBJ1-1
D gene: TRBD1
CDR3 protein: CASSGRQGVNTEAFF
CDR3 DNA: TGCGCCAGCAGCGGTCGACAGGGGGTGAACACTGAAGCTTTCTTT